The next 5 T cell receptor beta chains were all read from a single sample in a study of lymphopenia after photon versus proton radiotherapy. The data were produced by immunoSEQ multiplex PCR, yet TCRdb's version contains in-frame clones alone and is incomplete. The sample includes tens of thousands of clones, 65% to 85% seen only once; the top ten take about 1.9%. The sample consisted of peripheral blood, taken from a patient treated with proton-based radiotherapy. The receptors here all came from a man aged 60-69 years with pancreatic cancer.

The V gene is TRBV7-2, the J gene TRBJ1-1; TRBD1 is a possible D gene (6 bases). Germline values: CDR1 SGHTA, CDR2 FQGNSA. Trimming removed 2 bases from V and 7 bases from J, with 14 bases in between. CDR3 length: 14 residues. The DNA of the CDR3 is TGTGCCAGCAGCTTAAGACGACAGGACAATGAAGCTTTCTTT. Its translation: CASSLRRQDNEAFF.

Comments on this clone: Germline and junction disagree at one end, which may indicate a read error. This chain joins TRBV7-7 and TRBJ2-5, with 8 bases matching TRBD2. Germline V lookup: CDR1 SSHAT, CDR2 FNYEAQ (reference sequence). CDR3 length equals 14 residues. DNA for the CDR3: TGTGCTAGCAGCTTAGCGGGGAGGGGAGAGACCCAGTACTTC. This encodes CASSLAGRGETQYF.

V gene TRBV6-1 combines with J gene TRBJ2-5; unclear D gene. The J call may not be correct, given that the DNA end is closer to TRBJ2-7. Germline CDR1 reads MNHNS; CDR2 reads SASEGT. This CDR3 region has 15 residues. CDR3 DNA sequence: TGTGCCAGCAGGTTCCAGGCAGGTGCGTCCTACGAGCAGTACTTC. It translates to CASRFQAGASYEQYF.

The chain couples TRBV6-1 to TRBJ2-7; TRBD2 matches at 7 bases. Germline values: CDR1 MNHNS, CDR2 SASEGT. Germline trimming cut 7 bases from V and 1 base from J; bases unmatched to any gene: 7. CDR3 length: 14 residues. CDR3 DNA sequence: TGTGCCAGCACGGTTAGCGGGTCGTCCTACGAGCAGTACTTC. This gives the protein CASTVSGSSYEQYF.

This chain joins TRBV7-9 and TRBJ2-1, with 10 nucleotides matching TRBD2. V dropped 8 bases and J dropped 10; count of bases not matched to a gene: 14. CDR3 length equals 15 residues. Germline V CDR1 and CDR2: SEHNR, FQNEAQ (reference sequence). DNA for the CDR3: TGTGCCAGCCCCCTGGGGGCTAGCGGGAGAGACGAGCAGTTCTTC. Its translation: CASPLGASGRDEQFF.